These 6 T cell receptor beta chains originate from one sample sequenced in a study of cytomegalovirus exposure and HLA in healthy donors. Primers: 60 Vbeta forward and 13 Jbeta reverse. The data were produced by immunoSEQ multiplex PCR, yet TCRdb's version contains in-frame clones alone and is incomplete. Among around 33,000 clones listed, more than 70% were seen once. What was sequenced was PBMCs. The source is a woman aged 30 to 39 in good health and CMV-seropositive.

CDR3 nucleotides: TGCGCCAGCAGCTTGGGAGACTACGGAAACACCATATATTTT. It is translated as CASSLGDYGNTIYF. The chain recombines TRBV5-1 with TRBJ1-3; D uncertain. The CDR3 is 14 residues long. Germline loops: CDR1 SGHRS, CDR2 YFSETQ. With 0 bases removed from V and 4 bases from J, the gap between germline ends came to 8 bases.

The chain is built from TRBV30 and TRBJ2-3; the match to TRBD2 covers 16 bases. The CDR3 contains 20 residues. The V and J ends lost 1 base and 2 bases, in that order; junction bases with no gene match: 12. CDR1 GTSNPN and CDR2 SVGIG come from the germline V gene (reference sequence). DNA of the CDR3: TGTGCCTGGAGTGGACCAAGGGGGACTAGCGGGAGGGGTCCCACAGATACGCAGTATTTT. Residues: CAWSGPRGTSGRGPTDTQYF.

The chain links TRBV5-5 to TRBJ2-5; D is possibly TRBD1 (6 bases). The CDR3 loop spans 15 amino acids. Trimming pared 0 bases from V and 5 bases from J, leaving 14 bases between. The germline gives CDR1 SGHKS, CDR2 YYEKEE (reference sequence). The CDR3 reads CASSLVPDRWETQYF. As DNA, the CDR3 is TGTGCCAGCAGCTTGGTACCGGACAGATGGGAGACCCAGTACTTC.

The chain combines TRBV4-1 with TRBJ1-1; D is uncertain. The V end was cut by 6 bases, the J end by 0 bases, with 14 bases between. The germline CDR1 and CDR2 sequences are MGHRA and YSYEKL. The CDR3 is 15 amino acids. CDR3 amino acids: CASRIAFRMNTEAFF. In DNA, the CDR3 is TGCGCCAGCAGAATAGCCTTCCGTATGAACACTGAAGCTTTCTTT.

The CDR3 region is CASSPGQGPRIRTNEKLFF. Here the CDR3 DNA reads TGTGCCAGTAGTCCCGGACAGGGGCCACGCATCAGAACTAATGAAAAACTGTTTTTT. The chain combines TRBV19 with TRBJ1-4, with 9 bases aligning to TRBD1. There are 19 residues in the CDR3. V dropped 5 bases and J dropped 1; count of bases not matched to a gene: 14. Germline CDR1 is LNHDA and CDR2 is SQIVND (reference sequence).

The CDR3 sequence is CASSLTGSSYEQYF. The CDR3 DNA is TGTGCCAGCAGTTTAACCGGGAGCTCCTACGAGCAGTACTTC. This chain joins TRBV28 and TRBJ2-5; D perhaps matches TRBD2 (6 bases). The end of the DNA is better explained by TRBJ2-7, so the J call may be wrong. CDR1 and CDR2 from the germline V gene are MDHEN and SYDVKM. This CDR3 comprises 14 residues.